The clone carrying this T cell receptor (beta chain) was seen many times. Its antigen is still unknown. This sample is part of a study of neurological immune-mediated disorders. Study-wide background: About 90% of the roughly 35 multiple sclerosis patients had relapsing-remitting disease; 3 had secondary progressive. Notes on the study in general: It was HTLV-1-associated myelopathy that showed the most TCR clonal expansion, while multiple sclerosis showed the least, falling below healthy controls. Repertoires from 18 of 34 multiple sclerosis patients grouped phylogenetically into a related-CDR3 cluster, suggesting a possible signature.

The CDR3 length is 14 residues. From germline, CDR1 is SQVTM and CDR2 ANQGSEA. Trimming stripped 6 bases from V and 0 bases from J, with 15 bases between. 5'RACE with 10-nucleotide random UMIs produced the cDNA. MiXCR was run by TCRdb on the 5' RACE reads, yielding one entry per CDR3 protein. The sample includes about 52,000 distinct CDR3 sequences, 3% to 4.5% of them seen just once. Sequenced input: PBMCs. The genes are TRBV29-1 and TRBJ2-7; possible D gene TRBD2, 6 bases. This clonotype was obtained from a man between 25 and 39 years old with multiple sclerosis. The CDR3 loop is CSVLRDLSSYEQYF. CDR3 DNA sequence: TGCAGCGTACTCCGGGACTTAAGCTCCTACGAGCAGTACTTC.